This entry concerns a single T cell receptor (beta chain). Its specific antigen is unknown. No base qualities exist here, and no much larger clone lies one base off it. The CDR3 runs 10 amino acids, cysteine and phenylalanine included. The entry retains the CDR3 DNA only, 30 bases that are in frame from base 1. In the germline V gene (reference sequence), CDR1 corresponds to DFQATT and CDR2 to SNEGSKA. The germline ends are 6 bases apart after V is trimmed by 4 bases and J by 6 bases. This sample is part of a study of shared clonotypes between healthy human individuals (dated by TCRdb to about 2020). Background for the entire study: Three men and two women, aged 18 to 49 years, made up the cohort. Per donor, three plates each were used for CD4 naive and CD4 memory, two for CD8 naive, and one for CD8 memory. The study deeply sequenced blood TCR repertoires of about five healthy adults to estimate repertoire size and the extent of clonotype sharing between individuals. Different laboratories and diverse techniques were used to prepare libraries and sequence TCR repertoires, to increase sequencing depth and limit assay-specific biases. Between about 0.8 and 9 billion PBMCs per donor were obtained by leukapheresis.

Donors were healthy HIV-negative adults with no recently reported acute infections or vaccinations. All donors were Caucasian adults living in Nashville, Tennessee, USA. CD4+ T cells were enriched by magnetic negative selection, after which naive cells were positively selected on CD45RA and the negative fraction was taken as the memory subset. Blood was obtained by leukapheresis, after which PBMCs were separated by Ficoll-Histopaque density gradient centrifugation and cryopreserved in liquid nitrogen vapor phase. Purity and quantity of every magnetically sorted T cell population were checked by analytical flow cytometry. Genomic DNA was isolated from each sorted fraction and quantified by UV absorbance on a Nanodrop 2000c. Using the deep immunoSEQ assay, TCR CDR3 regions were amplified from genomic DNA by multiplex PCR. Extracted genomic DNA from each cell subset was spread evenly across all wells of several immunoSEQ 96-well plates, with each plate serving as a replicate. For sorted subsets, each replicate PCR was loaded with 200 ng genomic DNA, equivalent to 25,000 to 35,000 T cell genomes. The purified libraries were quantified using a Qubit 3.0 fluorometer, sized with a Bioanalyzer 2100, and then quantified again using the KAPA Library Quantification kit. Every immunoSEQ 96-well plate was sequenced on a dedicated single-read 150-cycle Illumina NextSeq 550 flow cell. Concerning the study's data processing: Because the immunoSEQ output included only junctional sequences and no quality scores, the filtering could not be the same as the filtering used for full-length reads. To assign V/J genes and CDR3, sequences were annotated using PyIR, a Python wrapper for IgBLAST v1.9, with IMGT germline references. Any read was removed if the V/J assignment was weak (E-value above 1e-6), the CDR3 was missing, or the read contained stop codons, out-of-frame junctions, or ambiguous translated residues. V3J clonotypes were defined by identical inferred V gene, J gene, and CDR3 amino acid sequence. To compute the percentage overlap between repertoires, the number of shared unique clonotypes was divided by the size of the smaller repertoire. Three approaches were used to assess repertoire richness: RTK rarefaction, the Chao1 estimator, and Recon v2.1 estimates of unobserved clonotypes. Generation probabilities were computed with OLGA for all TCRbeta clonotypes obtained by the gDNA method from several donors. Drawn from immuneACCESS, this table holds only the in-frame rearrangements with V and J called that TCRdb kept. Clones are partly lost; checked studies trace under half to an unresolved V gene and leave the rest unexplained. V and J calls and clone size come straight from that table; D and trimming were deduced from the DNA. This sample gives about 1.1 million clones in total; around 82% of them show up just once. The ten largest clones capture about 0.52% of the sample.

The paper as a whole reports these results and caveats: Pairwise subsampling led to the expectation that sequencing depth would affect the degree of clonotype sharing among donors. Larger estimated clonotype richness was generally found for naive subsets than for memory subsets. Sampling was restricted to blood, and TCR repertoires in tissue are likely to differ from TCR repertoires in blood. Because the study included a small number of donors, the genetic and exposure-history diversity represented was limited. About 5% of naive CD4, 3.5% of naive CD8, roughly 2.5% of memory CD4, and around 0.4% of memory CD8 clonotypes were shared across a few donors. Rarefaction of sorted-subset datasets indicated incomplete sequencing despite the large sequencing depth. Compared with non-shared clonotypes, clonotypes shared by all four sorted-subset donors had higher generation probabilities.

The clonotype originates from a man younger than 30 in good health. Some clones in this sample may be carry-over from other donors' samples. The specimen was memory CD4+ T cells from PBMCs. The cell subset or site label of this sample denotes: CD45RA-negative fraction. The receptor chain draws on TRBV20-1 and TRBJ1-1; there is no confident call for the D gene. The DNA reads as follows: TGCAGTGCTATGGACGCTGAAGCTTTCTTT. This codes for CSAMDAEAFF.